This record looks at one TCR beta chain sequence and its context. This specimen comes from a study of CD8 T cells in Susac syndrome. CDR3 length: 17 residues. J lost 0 bases, V lost 4 bases, and 7 bases had no gene match. Germline lookup yields CDR1 LGHDT and CDR2 YNNKEL (reference sequence). Sequencing of TCR beta was performed on blood CD8+ and CD4+ T cells. Roughly 0.45 to 1 ug RNA was reverse transcribed with random hexamers. TCRdb fed the immunoSEQ multiplex PCR reads into MiXCR, producing one record per CDR3 protein. In the table there are 80,000 to 90,000 distinct CDR3 sequences, approximately 95% of which are singletons.

The source of this sequence is a human donor in good health. Sequenced: CD8+ T cells from PBMCs. The chain carries TRBV3-1 and TRBJ2-5; 11 bases map to TRBD2. The CDR3 loop reads CASSLEGGLADQETQYF. In nucleotides, the CDR3 is TGTGCCAGCAGCCTAGAGGGGGGACTAGCGGACCAAGAGACCCAGTACTTC.